Each of the 17 T cell receptor beta chains below was sequenced from the same sample in a study of CD8 T cells in ankylosing spondylitis. TCRdb redid the calling of the 5' RACE reads with MiXCR, one entry per CDR3 protein. The repertoire holds about 480,000 distinct CDR3 sequences, with roughly 15% as singletons. Antigens of these TCRs are unknown. General study results and limits: What seemed typical of ankylosing spondylitis blood was a TCR beta motif built from roughly eight highly homologous variants.

The sample was blood, either unsorted or a sorted T cell fraction (not recorded which). These receptors all come from a male donor with ankylosing spondylitis.

Worth noting for this clonotype: Given the absence of the conserved phenylalanine or tryptophan at the CDR3 end, a read error is likely. The rearrangement joins TRBV5-1 to TRBJ2-7; D not resolved. Germline V gene sequence: CDR1 SGHRS, CDR2 YFSETQ. Deletions cut 3 bases from V and 2 bases from J, with 15 bases between. This CDR3 comprises 15 residues. CDR3 amino acids: CASSSGPQDTYEQYS. For the CDR3, the DNA is TGCGCCAGCAGCTCAGGTCCCCAGGATACCTACGAGCAGTACTCC.

The rearrangement links TRBV11-2 to TRBJ2-3; D is unclear. Trimming removed 5 bases from V and 4 bases from J, with 10 bases in between. Per the germline V gene, CDR1 is SGHAT and CDR2 is FQNNGV. The CDR3 runs 13 residues. The CDR3 nucleotides read TGTGCCAGCAGCCCAGGCGTTGCAGATACGCAGTATTTT. Translation: CASSPGVADTQYF.

The chain joins TRBV5-1 to TRBJ1-2; 8 positions agree with TRBD1. CDR1 and CDR2 (germline): SGHRS, YFSETQ. The CDR3 has 14 residues. The junction had 5 bases not matched to a gene; V was cut back by 4 bases and J by 3 bases. The chain's CDR3 is CASSTQGGDYGYTF. Written as DNA, the CDR3 is TGCGCCAGCAGCACACAGGGGGGGGACTATGGCTACACCTTC. The entire variable domain, with the rest obtained from reference TRBV5-1 and TRBJ1-2, is as follows: KAGVTQTPRYLIKTRGQQVTLSCSPISGHRSVSWYQQTPGQGLQFLFEYFSETQRNKGNFPGRFSGRQFSNSRSEMNVSTLELGDSALYLCASSTQGGDYGYTFGSGTRLTVV.

The genes are TRBV7-6 and TRBJ2-1; possible D gene TRBD1, 6 bases. The CDR3 totals 14 residues. Germline loops: CDR1 SGHVS, CDR2 FNYEAQ. Trimming removed 1 base at V and 7 bases at J, with 11 bases between. The chain's CDR3 is CASSLGRGLNEQFF. The CDR3 DNA follows: TGTGCCAGCAGCTTAGGCAGGGGCCTGAATGAGCAGTTCTTC.

The sample holds a few counts of this clonotype. The V gene is TRBV19, the J gene TRBJ2-1; no firm D call. CDR1 is LNHDA and CDR2 is SQIVND in the germline V gene (reference sequence). Trimming pared 3 bases from V and 8 bases from J, leaving 14 bases between. CDR3 length equals 14 residues. The CDR3 region is CASSIPEVGYEQFF. In DNA form, the CDR3 reads TGTGCCAGTAGTATCCCAGAGGTGGGGTATGAGCAGTTCTTC.

This clonotype was observed a few times. The chain uses TRBV20-1 and TRBJ1-3; the match to TRBD1 covers 7 bases. CDR1 is DFQATT, CDR2 SNEGSKA, per germline (reference sequence). The ends lost 5 bases at V and 5 bases at J; junction bases unmatched: 6. CDR3 length: 13 residues. DNA of the CDR3: TGCAGTGCTGAGACAGGGTACCGAAACACCATATATTTT. It specifies CSAETGYRNTIYF.

This clonotype was observed a few times. J is TRBJ1-2 and V is TRBV5-6; D ambiguous. Looked up from germline, CDR1 is SGHDT and CDR2 is YYEEEE. This CDR3 comprises 15 residues. Trimming cost V 0 bases and J 4 bases, with 13 bases left between them. The CDR3 spells CASSLESVGIYGYTF. As DNA, the CDR3 is TGTGCCAGCAGCTTGGAGTCGGTCGGAATCTATGGCTACACCTTC.

This clonotype turned up a few times. Sequence at one end of the junction differs from germline and may be a read error. J is TRBJ2-1 and V is TRBV20-1, with unresolved D. In germline, CDR1 is DFQATT, CDR2 SNEGSKA (reference sequence). The CDR3 has 16 residues. CDR3 DNA sequence: TGCAGTGCTAGAGATTCGGGCCCCCCGGTATACAGTGAGCAGTTCTTC. Translating it yields CSARDSGPPVYSEQFF.

The sample holds a few counts of this clonotype. The chain combines TRBV5-1 with TRBJ2-3; TRBD1 matches 7 bases. This CDR3 is 15 amino acids long. Germline-derived CDR1 and CDR2 are SGHRS and YFSETQ. Trimming took 6 bases from V and 3 from J; bases not matched to a gene: 10. CDR3 sequence reads: CASKSQGMVTDTQYF. The DNA of the CDR3 is TGCGCCAGCAAGTCACAGGGGATGGTAACAGATACGCAGTATTTT.

V and J are TRBV27 and TRBJ2-1, with 7 bases identical to TRBD2. With V trimmed by 4 bases and J by 5 bases, 8 bases remained unmatched. The CDR3 has 15 amino acids. Germline CDR1 is MNHEY and CDR2 is SMNVEV (reference sequence). CDR3 DNA: TGTGCCAGCAGTTCGACTAGCCCCCTTGACAATGAGCAGTTCTTC. Translating it yields CASSSTSPLDNEQFF.

This clonotype has only a few counts. V usage is TRBV5-5 and J usage is TRBJ2-1, with D perhaps TRBD1 (8 bases). Germline CDR1 reads SGHKS; CDR2 reads YYEKEE (reference sequence). Trimming stripped 4 bases from V and 5 bases from J, with 13 bases between. This CDR3 has 14 residues. CDR3 protein: CASSPGGQDNEQFF. CDR3 bases: TGTGCCAGCAGCCCGGGGGGACAGGACAATGAGCAGTTCTTC.

In its sample, this clonotype was seen a few times. The V gene is TRBV28, the J gene TRBJ2-1; 7 bases match TRBD2. V shed 3 bases, J shed 3 bases, and the junction held 8 bases outside the gene matches. CDR1 and CDR2 from the germline V gene are MDHEN and SYDVKM. This CDR3 is built from 16 residues. The CDR3 region has the DNA TGTGCCAGCAGTTTGGAGGGACTATCTTTCTACAATGAGCAGTTCTTC. It yields the protein CASSLEGLSFYNEQFF.

V is TRBV5-1 and J is TRBJ1-5; D uncertain. V lost 0 bases, J lost 0 bases, and 10 bases lay in between. This CDR3 spans 16 amino acids. CDR1 and CDR2 from the germline V gene are SGHRS and YFSETQ. The CDR3 protein is CASSLDLYDSNQPQHF. CDR3 DNA sequence: TGCGCCAGCAGCTTGGATCTCTACGATAGCAATCAGCCCCAGCATTTT.

This clonotype was detected only a few times. This chain joins TRBV19 and TRBJ1-1, with D tentatively TRBD1 (5 bases). Germline V gene sequence: CDR1 LNHDA, CDR2 SQIVND (reference sequence). V was shortened by 4 bases and J by 7 bases, with 22 bases between the two germline ends. The CDR3 consists of 16 residues. The CDR3 region is CASSKTGLGATFEAFF. The CDR3 DNA is TGTGCCAGTAGTAAAACAGGATTAGGAGCGACTTTTGAAGCTTTCTTT.

Only a few counts were recorded for this clonotype. V and J are TRBV12-3 or TRBV12-4 and TRBJ2-3; TRBD2 is a possible D gene (5 bases). V was pared by 4 bases and J by 5 bases, with 16 bases between. The CDR3 is made up of 15 amino acids. The CDR3 region is CASSSSWAEVDTQYF. The CDR3 nucleotides are TGTGCCAGCAGTTCCAGCTGGGCGGAGGTAGATACGCAGTATTTT.

The sample holds a few counts of this clonotype. The rearrangement joins TRBV6-5 to TRBJ2-7, with D perhaps TRBD1 or TRBD2 (5 bases each). The V and J ends lost 2 bases and 2 bases respectively, with 22 bases between them. Germline CDR1 is MNHEY and CDR2 is SVGAGI. CDR3 length equals 18 residues. CDR3 nucleotides: TGTGCCAGCAGTTACGGGCCGGGACCAAAGATTCCTACCTACGAGCAGTACTTC. Its protein is CASSYGPGPKIPTYEQYF.

This clonotype came up a few times. CDR3 amino acids: CAWTLGEKLFF. For the CDR3, the DNA is TGTGCCTGGACTCTCGGGGAAAAACTGTTTTTT. The V gene is TRBV30, the J gene TRBJ1-4, with D unclear. The germline gives CDR1 GTSNPN, CDR2 SVGIG (reference sequence). The CDR3 has 11 amino acids. The ends were cut back, 4 bases at V and 8 bases at J, with 8 bases in the middle.